Below, 27 T cell receptor beta chains from the same sample are listed, as sequenced in a study of T cell changes during pregnancy in multiple sclerosis. Repertoires were generated with immunoSEQ multiplex PCR, while TCRdb's copy carries only in-frame clones and drops some. This sample has about 98,000 clones, with about 90% found just once. The material was peripheral blood, obtained after pregnancy. The receptors shown here come from a female donor in good health, enrolled as a control in a pregnancy study.

This clone was seen just once. The CDR3 sequence: CASSHRLTGDAGTKRNTGELFF. For the CDR3, the DNA is TGCGCCAGCAGCCACCGACTTACAGGTGATGCCGGGACTAAGAGGAACACCGGGGAGCTGTTTTTT. This sequence joins TRBV4-1 and TRBJ2-2, with 7 bases fitting TRBD2. The trim removed 3 bases at V and 1 base at J, leaving 23 bases unmatched. The CDR3 is made up of 22 amino acids. Germline CDR1 is MGHRA and CDR2 is YSYEKL.

The J gene is TRBJ2-7, the V gene TRBV9; D is ambiguous. Germline V CDR1 and CDR2: SGDLS, YYNGEE. The CDR3 contains 15 residues. Trimming took 0 bases from V and 0 from J, leaving 10 bases between them. The CDR3 region is CASSVDLESSYEQYF. The CDR3 nucleotides are TGTGCCAGCAGCGTAGACCTAGAAAGCTCCTACGAGCAGTACTTC.

The rearrangement links TRBV29-1 to TRBJ1-1; D is unclear. This CDR3 comprises 13 residues. V was pared by 4 bases and J by 0 bases, with 9 bases between. The germline gives CDR1 SQVTM, CDR2 ANQGSEA. The DNA for the CDR3 is TGCAGCGTTGCATCGGGGATGAACACTGAAGCTTTCTTT. Amino acid sequence: CSVASGMNTEAFF.

This chain connects TRBV6-5 to TRBJ2-7, with D possibly being TRBD2 (6 bases). V was shortened by 2 bases and J by 7 bases, with 6 bases between the two germline ends. The CDR3 loop spans 11 amino acids. CDR1 is MNHEY, CDR2 SVGAGI, per germline. The CDR3 DNA is TGTGCCAGCAGTTACGCGGGGGAGCAGTACTTC. Its translation: CASSYAGEQYF.

In nucleotides, the CDR3 is TGTGCCAGCAGCTCCAGTTGGGTCAGGGGCTCACCCCTCCACTTT. The encoded protein is CASSSSWVRGSPLHF. The V gene is TRBV7-9, the J gene TRBJ1-6; D possibly corresponds to TRBD1 (6 bases). Trimming pared 4 bases from V and 10 bases from J, leaving 17 bases between. There are 15 residues in the CDR3. CDR1 SEHNR and CDR2 FQNEAQ come from the germline V gene (reference sequence).

This chain joins TRBV7-6 and TRBJ2-7; a weak D match, TRBD2 (7 bases). Germline CDR1 SGHVS, CDR2 FNYEAQ. The V and J ends lost 0 bases and 9 bases respectively, with 18 bases between them. This CDR3 is 15 amino acids long. Written as DNA, the CDR3 is TGTGCCAGCAGCTTAGCTGGGAGGGGGGTAGAGGTGCAGTACTTC. It translates to CASSLAGRGVEVQYF.

This clone came up once. The V call is TRBV18, the J call TRBJ1-1, with 9 bases aligning to TRBD1. The CDR3 consists of 18 residues. The V gene's germline CDR1 is KGHSH and CDR2 LQKENI. V was clipped by 6 bases and J by 1 base; unmatched bases: 15. CDR3 loop: CASSPLPLTGQGNTEAFF. The CDR3, as DNA: TGTGCCAGCTCGCCTTTACCTCTTACGGGACAGGGGAACACTGAAGCTTTCTTT.

V gene TRBV27 combines with J gene TRBJ2-1; 10 nucleotides line up with TRBD1. J lost 1 base, V lost 4 bases, and 4 bases had no gene match. The germline V gene has CDR1 MNHEY and CDR2 SMNVEV (reference sequence). This CDR3 has 16 residues. In DNA form, the CDR3 reads TGTGCCAGCAGTTCTAGGACAGGGGGTTCCTACAATGAGCAGTTCTTC. Protein sequence: CASSSRTGGSYNEQFF.

This clone was observed once. The genes are TRBV5-4 and TRBJ2-2; no definite D call. V lost 3 bases, J lost 5 bases, and 5 bases lay in between. The CDR3 contains 12 residues. Germline V gene sequence: CDR1 SGHNT, CDR2 YYREEE (reference sequence). The CDR3: CASSWATGELFF. DNA of the CDR3: TGTGCCAGCAGCTGGGCGACCGGGGAGCTGTTTTTT.

The chain has TRBV7-3 and TRBJ1-6; tentative D call: TRBD1 (5 bases). This CDR3 region has 15 residues. Germline V gives CDR1 SGHTA, CDR2 FQGTGA. V was trimmed by 1 base and J by 7 bases, leaving 11 bases between them. The CDR3 region has the DNA TGTGCCAGCAGCTTAAACGGGGGAAAAAATTCACCCCTCCACTTT. Its translation: CASSLNGGKNSPLHF.

The gene calls are TRBV11-2 and TRBJ2-3; TRBD2 is a possible D gene (5 bases). The CDR3 consists of 12 residues. Germline V lookup: CDR1 SGHAT, CDR2 FQNNGV. Trimming removed 5 bases at V and 4 bases at J, with 7 bases between. In DNA, the CDR3 is TGTGCCAGCAGCCTAGCATCAGATACGCAGTATTTT. It translates to CASSLASDTQYF.

The rearrangement joins TRBV7-6 to TRBJ2-7; D is possibly TRBD2 (5 bases). CDR3 length: 16 amino acids. The germline V gene has CDR1 SGHVS and CDR2 FNYEAQ. V was cut by 5 bases and J by 0 bases, with 17 bases left in between. CDR3 sequence reads: CASSPRKDSGSYEQYF. The CDR3 coding sequence is TGTGCCAGCAGCCCAAGAAAGGACTCCGGCTCCTACGAGCAGTACTTC.

This chain joins TRBV7-6 and TRBJ2-2; 8 positions match TRBD2. V lost 8 bases and J lost 0; bases outside the gene matches: 8. Germline CDR1 reads SGHVS; CDR2 reads FNYEAQ. The CDR3 loop spans 16 amino acids. The CDR3 sequence is CASQGTSGPNTGELFF. The DNA of the CDR3 is TGTGCCAGCCAAGGCACTAGCGGACCGAACACCGGGGAGCTGTTTTTT. Together with reference TRBV7-6 and TRBJ2-2, the CDR3 gives the full variable domain: GAGVSQSPRYKVTKRGQDVALRCDPISGHVSLYWYRQALGQGPEFLTYFNYEAQQDKSGLPNDRFSAERPEGSISTLTIQRTEQRDSAMYRCASQGTSGPNTGELFFGEGSRLTVL.

This clone was detected once. The chain employs TRBV29-1 and TRBJ1-5, with D maybe TRBD1 (6 bases). The V gene's germline CDR1 is SQVTM and CDR2 ANQGSEA. V lost 6 bases and J lost 1, with 10 bases in between. This CDR3 has 13 amino acids. The CDR3 bases are TGCAGCGTATCACAGGGCAGCAATCAGCCCCAGCATTTT. Encoded protein: CSVSQGSNQPQHF.

This chain links TRBV19 with TRBJ2-5; the D gene is possibly TRBD2 (5 bases). The V gene lost 7 bases and the J gene lost 5 bases, with 20 bases spanning the gap. Per the germline V gene, CDR1 is LNHDA and CDR2 is SQIVND (reference sequence). The CDR3 contains 15 residues. The CDR3 DNA is TGTGCCAGTATGGCGAGGGTTGGTGTTCTGGAGACCCAGTACTTC. Its protein is CASMARVGVLETQYF.

V is TRBV6-6 and J is TRBJ1-1; TRBD1 is a possible D gene (5 bases). The CDR3 consists of 13 residues. The germline V and J ends were trimmed by 4 bases and 1 base, with 7 bases remaining between them. Germline assignment: CDR1 MNHNY and CDR2 SVGAGI (reference sequence). Written as DNA, the CDR3 is TGTGCCAGCAGTTCAACAGGGAACACTGAAGCTTTCTTT. Amino acid sequence: CASSSTGNTEAFF.

This chain uses TRBV10-3 with TRBJ2-7, with D maybe TRBD1 (5 bases). The CDR3 has 13 amino acids. V was shortened by 0 bases and J by 5 bases, with 8 bases between the two germline ends. Germline lookup yields CDR1 ENHRY and CDR2 SYGVKD. The CDR3: CAISESGPHEQYF. The CDR3 DNA reads TGTGCCATCAGTGAGTCGGGGCCCCACGAGCAGTACTTC.

V gene TRBV13 combines with J gene TRBJ2-3; the match to TRBD2 covers 13 bases. The V gene end was trimmed by 5 bases and the J gene end by 1 base; junction bases not matched to a gene: 3. Germline lookup yields CDR1 PRHDT and CDR2 FYEKMQ (reference sequence). There are 16 residues in the CDR3. This chain's CDR3 is CASSIGLAGGTDTQYF. In nucleotides, the CDR3 is TGTGCCAGCAGCATCGGACTAGCGGGAGGCACAGATACGCAGTATTTT.

The chain links TRBV10-3 to TRBJ2-3, with 12 bases aligning to TRBD2. In germline, CDR1 is ENHRY, CDR2 SYGVKD. With 11 bases clipped from V and 5 bases from J, the junction kept 11 bases outside the gene matches. The CDR3 is made up of 15 amino acids. DNA of the CDR3: TGTGCCTCCACCGGCGGACTAGCGGGGCAAGATACGCAGTATTTT. Its protein is CASTGGLAGQDTQYF.

The rearrangement uses TRBV6-1 and TRBJ2-6, with 8 bases lining up with TRBD2. From germline, CDR1 is MNHNS and CDR2 SASEGT. This CDR3 is 14 amino acids long. J was trimmed by 4 bases and V by 4 bases; bases with no gene match: 0. CDR3 nucleotides: TGTGCCAGCAGTGGACTAGCGGGGGCCAACGTCCTGACTTTC. It translates to CASSGLAGANVLTF.

The chain combines TRBV29-1 with TRBJ1-3; D ambiguous. The germline V gene encodes CDR1 SQVTM and CDR2 ANQGSEA. Deletions cut 0 bases from V and 0 bases from J, with 9 bases between. The CDR3 totals 15 residues. This CDR3 reads CSVEDPRNSGNTIYF. In nucleotides, the CDR3 is TGCAGCGTTGAAGATCCGAGAAACTCTGGAAACACCATATATTTT.

The chain joins TRBV7-8 to TRBJ2-1; TRBD2 aligns across 8 bases. Germline trimming cut 2 bases from V and 3 bases from J; bases unmatched to any gene: 9. CDR1 SGHVS and CDR2 FQNEAQ come from the germline V gene. CDR3 length: 17 residues. The CDR3 sequence is CASSLPAGTRVYNEQFF. CDR3 sequence (DNA): TGTGCCAGCAGCTTACCCGCCGGGACTAGGGTCTACAATGAGCAGTTCTTC.

V gene TRBV7-2 combines with J gene TRBJ2-1; a weak D match, TRBD2 (6 bases). V was shortened by 7 bases and J by 5 bases, with 21 bases between the two germline ends. The CDR3 length is 16 residues. The V gene's germline CDR1 is SGHTA and CDR2 FQGNSA. The chain's CDR3 is CASTPSRRGKNNEQFF. In DNA, the CDR3 is TGTGCCAGCACCCCTTCGAGGCGGGGCAAGAACAATGAGCAGTTCTTC.

The genes are TRBV7-9 and TRBJ1-2; D is unresolved. V lost 6 bases and J 7 bases, leaving 15 bases between the germline ends. Germline V CDR1 and CDR2: SEHNR, FQNEAQ (reference sequence). This CDR3 is built from 13 residues. The CDR3 spells CASRPVAGSGYTF. CDR3 coding DNA: TGTGCCAGCAGACCGGTTGCGGGTTCTGGCTACACCTTC.

CDR3 sequence reads: CASSPGQGATNEKLFF. CDR3 DNA: TGTGCCAGCAGCCCGGGACAGGGGGCGACTAATGAAAAACTGTTTTTT. The chain recombines TRBV7-9 with TRBJ1-4; the match to TRBD1 covers 12 bases. This CDR3 has 16 amino acids. V shed 5 bases and J 2 bases; nucleotides not matched to a gene: 3. The germline gives CDR1 SEHNR, CDR2 FQNEAQ (reference sequence).

The V gene is TRBV23-1, the J gene TRBJ1-5; D is unresolved. TRBV23-1 falls under the ORF class, with uncertain function. The CDR3 length is 16 residues. V lost 0 bases and J 1 base, leaving 10 bases between the germline ends. CDR3 nucleotides: TGCGCCAGCAGTCAATCACAGAAGAAAAGCAATCAGCCCCAGCATTTT. Protein sequence: CASSQSQKKSNQPQHF.

This clone was observed once. The chain combines TRBV13 with TRBJ2-7; tentatively, D is TRBD1 (6 bases). Looked up from germline, CDR1 is PRHDT and CDR2 is FYEKMQ (reference sequence). Trimming removed 4 bases from V and 6 bases from J, with 13 bases in between. This CDR3 region has 13 residues. Written as DNA, the CDR3 is TGTGCCAGCAGCTATGCCTCAGGGGCCGAGCAGTACTTC. Translating gives CASSYASGAEQYF.